This T cell receptor beta chain was captured by sequencing in a study of naive and memory T cell subsets. Study-level results: Higher TCR numbers at tuberculin sites reflect T cell infiltration, per interpretation. Reportedly, tuberculin skin test sites gave far more TCRs than other biopsies.

This clonotype was picked up a small number of times. Its specificity is not known. The SP2 primer and nested alpha and beta constant region primers amplified ligated cDNA in four rounds. TCRdb re-called the UMI-ligation and nested PCR reads with MiXCR, one entry per CDR3 protein. Here the sample spans 40,000 or so distinct CDR3 sequences, approximately 10% being singletons. The length of the CDR3 is 14 residues. CDR1 and CDR2 from the germline V gene are MNHNY and SVGAGI (reference sequence). The J segment lost 5 bases and the V segment lost 6 bases, leaving 4 bases of the junction unmatched. As to treatment: skin biopsy from PPD injection site in Mantoux-positive individual. An oligonucleotide containing a UMI was ligated to the 3' end of TCR cDNA. Skin biopsies came from PPD injection sites in Mantoux-positive individuals.

The rearrangement uses TRBV6-6 and TRBJ1-6; 7 bases agree with TRBD1. The TCR originated in an adult in good health. Material: skin, obtained from a tuberculin skin test site. CDR3 amino acids: CASRGGTDNSPLHF. The CDR3 nucleotides are TGTGCCAGCAGAGGGGGCACTGATAATTCACCCCTCCACTTT.